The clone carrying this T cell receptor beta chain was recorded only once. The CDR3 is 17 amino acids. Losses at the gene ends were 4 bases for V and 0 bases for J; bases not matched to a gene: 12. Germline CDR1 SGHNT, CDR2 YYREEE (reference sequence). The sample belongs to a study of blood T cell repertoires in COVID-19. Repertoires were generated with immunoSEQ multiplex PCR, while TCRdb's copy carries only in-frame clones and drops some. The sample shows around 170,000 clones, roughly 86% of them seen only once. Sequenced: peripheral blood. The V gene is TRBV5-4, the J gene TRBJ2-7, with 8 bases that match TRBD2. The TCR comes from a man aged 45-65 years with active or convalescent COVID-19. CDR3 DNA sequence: TGTGCCAGCAGCCGCCCTACCCCTAGCGGGCACTCCTACGAGCAGTACTTC. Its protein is CASSRPTPSGHSYEQYF.